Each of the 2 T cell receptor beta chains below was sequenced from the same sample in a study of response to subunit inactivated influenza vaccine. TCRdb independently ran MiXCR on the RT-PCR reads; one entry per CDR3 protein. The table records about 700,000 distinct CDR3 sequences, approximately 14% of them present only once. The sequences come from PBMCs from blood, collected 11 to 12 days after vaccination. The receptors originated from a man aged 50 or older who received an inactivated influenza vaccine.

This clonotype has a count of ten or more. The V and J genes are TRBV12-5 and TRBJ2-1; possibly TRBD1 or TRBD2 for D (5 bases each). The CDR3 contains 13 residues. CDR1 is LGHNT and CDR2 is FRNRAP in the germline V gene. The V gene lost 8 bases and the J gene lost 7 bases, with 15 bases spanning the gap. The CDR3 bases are TGTGCTAGTCGACCCCCGGGACGTAATGAGCAGTTCTTC. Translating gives CASRPPGRNEQFF.

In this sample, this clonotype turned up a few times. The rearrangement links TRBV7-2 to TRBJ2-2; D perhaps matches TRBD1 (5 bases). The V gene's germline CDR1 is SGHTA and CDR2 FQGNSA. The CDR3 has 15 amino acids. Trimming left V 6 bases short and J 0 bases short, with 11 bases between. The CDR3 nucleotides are TGTGCCAGCAGAATCGGACACACGAACACCGGGGAGCTGTTTTTT. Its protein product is CASRIGHTNTGELFF.